This entry features one T cell receptor (beta chain) sequence. As yet, its antigen is unknown. Produced via immunoSEQ multiplex PCR; TCRdb's table is partial and in-frame only. The sample contains roughly 180,000 clones, about 90% of which appear only once. This sample was taken from a study of T cell responses to AZD1222 COVID-19 vaccine. CDR1 is SEHNR, CDR2 FQNEAQ, per germline (reference sequence). The CDR3 has 15 residues. V lost 2 bases to trimming and J lost 1 base, with 11 bases between them. Whole-study findings and limits: It should be noted that donors were predominantly white British and more often female, and clonal diversity was possibly underestimated.

The source material was peripheral blood, sampled 28 days after the second AZD1222 dose. The source of this sequence is an adult who received the AZD1222 COVID-19 vaccine. The J gene is TRBJ1-1, the V gene TRBV7-9, with a possible D match to TRBD1 (5 bases). The CDR3 spells CASSLLGRGNTEAFF. In nucleotides, the CDR3 is TGTGCCAGCAGCTTATTGGGGCGGGGGAACACTGAAGCTTTCTTT.